Listed below are T cell receptor beta chains from one sample, sequenced in a study of neurological immune-mediated disorders. MiXCR was run by TCRdb on the 5' RACE reads, yielding one entry per CDR3 protein. The sample consists of around 79,000 distinct CDR3 sequences, 12% to 15% of them appearing once. Sequenced material: PBMCs. Receptor source: a woman in her fifties or sixties in good health. CDR3s include the opening cysteine and the closing phenylalanine or tryptophan.

v_call: TRBV5-1
j_call: TRBJ2-7
cdr3_aa: CASSLGVASGSYEQYF

v_call: TRBV25-1
j_call: TRBJ1-1
cdr3_aa: CASSASHTEAFF

v_call: TRBV20-1
j_call: TRBJ1-1
cdr3_aa: CSARNPRGGMNTEAFF

v_call: TRBV5-1
j_call: TRBJ2-1
cdr3_aa: CASSLEASLTYNEQFF

v_call: TRBV5-1
j_call: TRBJ2-1
cdr3_aa: CASSLFPSGVSYNEQFF

v_call: TRBV4-2
j_call: TRBJ2-3
cdr3_aa: CASSRRDRGTDTQYF

v_call: TRBV20-1
j_call: TRBJ1-3
cdr3_aa: CSARGRHNTIYF

v_call: TRBV6-1
j_call: TRBJ2-3
cdr3_aa: CASSVAGTSSSTDTQYF

v_call: TRBV10-2
j_call: TRBJ2-5
cdr3_aa: CASSGGTSGQETQYF

v_call: TRBV28
j_call: TRBJ1-2
cdr3_aa: CASSLKGVNMLNNYGYTF

v_call: TRBV28
j_call: TRBJ1-6
cdr3_aa: CASSPPTGLNSPLHF

v_call: TRBV11-3
j_call: TRBJ2-1
cdr3_aa: CASMGQGALAAYNEQFF

v_call: TRBV18
j_call: TRBJ1-2
cdr3_aa: CASSPQGQGDSNYGYTF

v_call: TRBV12-3/TRBV12-4
j_call: TRBJ2-1
cdr3_aa: CASSSGNYNEQFF

v_call: TRBV3-1
j_call: TRBJ2-1
cdr3_aa: CASSLSGGIEQFF

v_call: TRBV5-1
j_call: TRBJ2-1
cdr3_aa: CASSVASGSSSYNEQFF

v_call: TRBV5-1
j_call: TRBJ2-7
cdr3_aa: CASSTGRGVSDEQYF

v_call: TRBV9
j_call: TRBJ2-5
cdr3_aa: CASSLPSETQYF

v_call: TRBV29-1
j_call: TRBJ2-3
cdr3_aa: CSFSGWQGNTDTQYF

v_call: TRBV20-1
j_call: TRBJ2-7
cdr3_aa: CSARDPLAGVREQYF

v_call: TRBV20-1
j_call: TRBJ2-7
cdr3_aa: CSATTSGARTYEQYF

v_call: TRBV29-1
j_call: TRBJ2-3
cdr3_aa: CSVGKGTVSTDTQYF

v_call: TRBV20-1
j_call: TRBJ2-3
cdr3_aa: CSALSGGYTDTQYF

v_call: TRBV28
j_call: TRBJ2-1
cdr3_aa: CASRPPGQGVNEQFF

v_call: TRBV12-3/TRBV12-4
j_call: TRBJ1-5
cdr3_aa: CASSPRETGANQPQHF

v_call: TRBV18
j_call: TRBJ1-5
cdr3_aa: CASSPSGQGNGQPQHF

v_call: TRBV7-6
j_call: TRBJ1-6
cdr3_aa: CASATRRENSPLHF